Listed below are T cell receptor beta chains from one sample, sequenced in a study of T cells in Graves' hyperthyroidism and ophthalmopathy. One entry per CDR3 protein, called by TCRdb with MiXCR from the multiplex PCR reads. Seen here are around 760,000 distinct CDR3 sequences, over 35% observed once, and the top ten hold roughly 30%. The sequenced material came from blood. These receptors all come from a woman between 35 and 50 years old with Graves' hyperthyroidism. Both conserved end residues are part of each CDR3. The D gene is left open where the match is weak. Rows give clone size only sometimes, using once, few, many, or a class for an expanded clone.

>NA|TRBV14|many|TRBJ1-2
TGTGCCAGCAGCCAAGTTGGAACGTACTATGGCTACACCTTC
CASSQVGTYYGYTF
>NA|TRBV6-5|NA|TRBJ1-2
TGTGCCAGCAGATCTCGCCAGGGTGGCGGCTGTGGCTACACCTTC
CASRSRQGGGCGYTF
>NA|TRBV11-2|many|TRBJ1-6
TGTGCCAGCAGCTTAGTTATCTCAAATTCACCCCTCCACTTT
CASSLVISNSPLHF
>NA|TRBV6-5|few|TRBJ2-5
TGTGCCAGCAGTTCGTGGACAGTAGCCCAAGAGACCCAGTACTTC
CASSSWTVAQETQYF
>NA|TRBV4-1|few|TRBJ1-1
TGCGCCAGCAGCCAAGATTCTGGCAGGAAGTCTGAAGCTTTCTTT
CASSQDSGRKSEAFF
>NA|TRBV6-1|many|TRBJ2-5
TGTGCCAGCAGTGATGTGACCCAGTACTTC
CASSDVTQYF
>NA|TRBV20-1|few|TRBJ2-2
TGCAGTGCTAGGCGTCTGACTAGGTACACCGGGGAGCTGTTTTTT
CSARRLTRYTGELFF
>TRBD1|TRBV10-3|NA|TRBJ1-5
TGTGCCAGCAGTTACTATCCCGGACGGGACAGAGTCAATCAGCCCCAGCATTTT
CASSYYPGRDRVNQPQHF
>NA|TRBV7-9|NA|TRBJ1-5
TGTGCCAGCAGTTCCGGGGAACGGGATTGGCAGCCCCAGCATTTT
CASSSGERDWQPQHF
>NA|TRBV10-3|NA|TRBJ1-1
TGTGCCATACACAGGGCGAGAACTGAAGCTTTCTTT
CAIHRARTEAFF
>NA|TRBV12-3/TRBV12-4|many|TRBJ1-1
TGTGCCAGCAGTTCTCAGGGTTTGGGCACTGAAGCTTTCTTT
CASSSQGLGTEAFF
>NA|TRBV6-5|NA|TRBJ2-7
TGTGCCAGCAGTTACGTGGAGGGTCCCTACGAGCAGTACTTC
CASSYVEGPYEQYF
>NA|TRBV20-1|many|TRBJ2-7
TGCAGTGCTAGATTTAACGAGCAGTACTTC
CSARFNEQYF
>NA|TRBV29-1|many|TRBJ1-2
TGCAGCGTGCCTCGGGGGACCTATGGCTACACCTTC
CSVPRGTYGYTF
>NA|TRBV4-3|few|TRBJ1-1
TGCGCCAGCAGCCAAGATCAGGTTTACCCCACTGAAGCTTTCTTT
CASSQDQVYPTEAFF
>NA|TRBV29-1|many|TRBJ1-1
TGCAGCGTTGAGAAAGGGTATTTGAACACTGAAGCTTTCTTT
CSVEKGYLNTEAFF
>NA|TRBV6-5|many|TRBJ1-2
TGTGCCAGCAGTTACTCCAGGACAGCCTATGGCTACACCTTC
CASSYSRTAYGYTF
>NA|TRBV5-1|many|TRBJ1-5
TGTGCCAGCAGCTTGTTTGGGGGGGATCAGCCCCAGCATTTT
CASSLFGGDQPQHF
>NA|TRBV7-9|NA|TRBJ2-5
TGTGCCAGCAGCCCCCGGGGGCCCCAGTACTTC
CASSPRGPQYF
>TRBD1|TRBV29-1|NA|TRBJ2-5
TGCAGCGTCACCGGGACAGGGGGACAGACCCAGTACTTC
CSVTGTGGQTQYF
>NA|TRBV20-1|many|TRBJ2-5
TGCAGTGCTAACCTGGATCTGTACCAAGAGACCCAGTACTTC
CSANLDLYQETQYF
>NA|TRBV20-1|many|TRBJ1-4
TGCAGTGCCCTGGGGGGAAATGAAAAACTGTTTTTT
CSALGGNEKLFF
>TRBD2|TRBV7-9|NA|TRBJ2-7
TGTGCCAGCAGCTTGGCCGGGGGGGCCGTCGAGCAGTACTTC
CASSLAGGAVEQYF
>NA|TRBV7-9|NA|TRBJ1-1
TGTGCCAGCAGCTTAGCGATTAGAGAAGAAGCTTTCTTT
CASSLAIREEAFF
>TRBD1|TRBV7-2|NA|TRBJ1-2
TGTGCCAGCAGCTGGGAGGGACAGGGGACTAACTATGGCTACACCTTC
CASSWEGQGTNYGYTF
>NA|TRBV6-6|many|TRBJ2-7
TGTGCCAGCAGTTACCTGGGGGCCTACGAGCAGTACTTC
CASSYLGAYEQYF
>NA|TRBV7-7|many|TRBJ2-5
TGTGCTAGCAGCTTGTCTGCGGTCGACGAGACCCAGTACTTC
CASSLSAVDETQYF
>NA|TRBV7-9|many|TRBJ1-1
TGTGCCAGCAGCTTAAGTTCGGGGCAGGCCCGTGAAGCTTTCTTT
CASSLSSGQAREAFF
>NA|TRBV28|few|TRBJ1-1
TGTGCCAGCAGTTCGGTTGGCATAAGGGCGGACACTGAAGCTTTCTTT
CASSSVGIRADTEAFF
>NA|TRBV6-5|few|TRBJ2-7
TGTGCCAGCAGTTACCGGGGCGGACTAACCTCCTACGAGCAGTACTTC
CASSYRGGLTSYEQYF
>TRBD1|TRBV19|NA|TRBJ2-7
TGTGCCAGTAGTATAGGGACAGGCAGCGAGCAGTACTTC
CASSIGTGSEQYF
>NA|TRBV27|NA|TRBJ1-2
TGTGCCAGCAGTTTATCCTCTCCTTGGGTGAAAGGCTATGGCTACACCTTC
CASSLSSPWVKGYGYTF
>NA|TRBV2|few|TRBJ1-2
TGTGCCAGCAGTGAAAACACCAATGGCTACACCTTC
CASSENTNGYTF
>NA|TRBV7-8|NA|TRBJ1-2
TGTGCCAGCAGCTTAAACCAGGGCTTTGCTGGCTACACCTTC
CASSLNQGFAGYTF
>NA|TRBV7-2|NA|TRBJ1-4
TGTGCCAGCAGCCAAGTCGTGGGAATGATAGATGAAAAACTGTTTTTT
CASSQVVGMIDEKLFF
>NA|TRBV9|many|TRBJ1-1
TGTGCCAGCAGCGTAGCCAGCAGCGCTGAAGCTTTCTTT
CASSVASSAEAFF
>NA|TRBV6-5|NA|TRBJ2-7
TGTGCCAGCAGTTATGGGGCTCCCCCGGGAGCCTACGAGCAGTACTTC
CASSYGAPPGAYEQYF
>NA|TRBV24-1|many|TRBJ1-1
TGTGCCACCAGTGCAGGCGGGAACACTGAAGCTTTCTTT
CATSAGGNTEAFF
>TRBD1|TRBV9|NA|TRBJ1-2
TGTGCCAGCAGCGCGGACAGGGGGATCTATGGCTACACCTTC
CASSADRGIYGYTF
>NA|TRBV10-3|NA|TRBJ2-7
TGTGCCGTCCAGGGGAATGGCGGGCCCTACGAGCAGAACTTC
CAVQGNGGPYEQNF
>NA|TRBV29-1|many|TRBJ2-2
TGCAGCGCCGGACGGGGGGCGGCCGGGGAGCTGTTTTTT
CSAGRGAAGELFF
>NA|TRBV2|many|TRBJ2-2
TGTGCCAGCAGTGTCGGGACTGCGAACACCGGGGAGCTGTTTTTT
CASSVGTANTGELFF
>NA|TRBV5-6|few|TRBJ2-7
TGTGCCAGCAGCTTGGAGTCAGGGGATAACTCCTACGAGCAGTACTTC
CASSLESGDNSYEQYF
>NA|TRBV10-3|NA|TRBJ1-3
TGTGCCATCAGCCAGATCACGTTCTCTGGAAACACCATATATTTT
CAISQITFSGNTIYF
>NA|TRBV11-2|many|TRBJ1-1
TGTGCCAGCAGCTTGCGGGGCGTGGGGCAGGGGAACACTGAAGCTTTCTTT
CASSLRGVGQGNTEAFF
>NA|TRBV24-1|many|TRBJ1-6
TGTGCCACCAGTGTTAAGGGGCTGGCACCCCCCGCGCCCCTCCACTTT
CATSVKGLAPPAPLHF
>NA|TRBV11-1|NA|TRBJ1-1
TGTGCCAGCAGCTTATGGGCCGGGACACAGGCGGGGAACACTGAAGCTTTCTTT
CASSLWAGTQAGNTEAFF
>TRBD1|TRBV7-8|NA|TRBJ1-2
TGCGCCAGCAGCCAACCCGACAGGGACGGCTATGGCTACACCTTC
CASSQPDRDGYGYTF